These 28 T cell receptor beta chains originate from one sample sequenced in a study of shared clonotypes between healthy human individuals. This table comes from immunoSEQ multiplex PCR, and its TCRdb copy is limited to in-frame clones, with some not included. The repertoire has under 1,900,000 clones, around 98.5% of them found once; the top ten carry roughly 0.36%. Sequenced: naive CD4+ T cells sorted from blood. Documented subset: CD45RA+ positively selected. These receptor sequences come from a young man in good health.

The chain carries TRBV19 and TRBJ2-7, with 8 bases fitting TRBD2. V was pared by 8 bases and J by 6 bases, with 15 bases of the junction left unmatched. CDR1 is LNHDA and CDR2 is SQIVND in the germline V gene (reference sequence). This CDR3 has 15 residues. In nucleotides, the CDR3 is TGTGCCAGTTCTCGGGCCGGGACTAGAACCGGCGAGCAGTACTTC. Protein product: CASSRAGTRTGEQYF.

V usage is TRBV10-3 and J usage is TRBJ2-5; no reliable D call. This CDR3 is built from 13 residues. CDR1 is ENHRY, CDR2 SYGVKD, per germline. V lost 2 bases and J 7 bases, leaving 11 bases between the germline ends. This CDR3 reads CAISENDLRTQYF. The CDR3 DNA is TGTGCCATCAGTGAGAACGATCTTCGGACCCAGTACTTC.

The chain links TRBV19 to TRBJ1-5; TRBD1 agrees at 7 bases. CDR1 and CDR2 (germline): LNHDA, SQIVND (reference sequence). This CDR3 is built from 14 residues. V dropped 11 bases and J dropped 6; count of bases not matched to a gene: 13. CDR3 sequence: CAGAQTGSFQPQHF. In DNA, the CDR3 is TGTGCCGGAGCCCAGACAGGGAGTTTTCAGCCCCAGCATTTT.

V and J are TRBV5-1 and TRBJ1-2; no definite D call. CDR3 length: 14 amino acids. CDR1 and CDR2 (germline): SGHRS, YFSETQ. Deletions cut 6 bases from V and 0 bases from J, with 12 bases between. The CDR3 reads CASKLASANYGYTF. The CDR3 DNA sequence: TGCGCCAGCAAGCTCGCCTCAGCTAACTATGGCTACACCTTC.

The chain carries TRBV5-5 and TRBJ2-6; no definite D call. V dropped 2 bases and J dropped 0 bases, with 12 bases sitting between them. The CDR3 consists of 17 residues. The V gene's germline CDR1 is SGHKS and CDR2 YYEKEE (reference sequence). As DNA, the CDR3 is TGTGCCAGCAGCTTAAGGACCTCGCCCTCTGGGGCCAACGTCCTGACTTTC. Translated, it gives CASSLRTSPSGANVLTF.

The rearrangement joins TRBV7-9 to TRBJ2-1, with 8 bases aligning to TRBD2. Germline assignment: CDR1 SEHNR and CDR2 FQNEAQ (reference sequence). The CDR3 contains 15 residues. Trimming took 5 bases from V and 8 from J; bases not matched to a gene: 11. This CDR3 is CASSPTSDKRDEQFF. The CDR3 bases are TGTGCCAGCAGCCCGACTAGCGACAAAAGGGATGAGCAGTTCTTC.

CDR3 residues: CASKRLAGGINEQFF. The CDR3, as DNA: TGTGCCAGCAAGAGACTAGCGGGAGGGATAAATGAGCAGTTCTTC. This sequence joins TRBV6-1 and TRBJ2-1; 14 positions agree with TRBD2. The CDR3 runs 15 residues. J lost 7 bases, V lost 7 bases, and 6 bases had no gene match. Germline CDR1 MNHNS, CDR2 SASEGT.

The gene calls are TRBV5-6 and TRBJ2-3; D call uncertain. The CDR3 contains 12 residues. Germline-derived CDR1 and CDR2 are SGHDT and YYEEEE. V lost 5 bases and J lost 3, with 7 bases in between. The CDR3 here is CASSFDTDTQYF. The CDR3 DNA sequence: TGTGCCAGCAGTTTTGATACAGATACGCAGTATTTT.

The CDR3 loop reads CASRTSGSASYNEQFF. The CDR3 bases are TGTGCCAGCAGAACTAGCGGGAGTGCATCCTACAATGAGCAGTTCTTC. V gene TRBV2 combines with J gene TRBJ2-1, with TRBD2 identical over 11 bases. Trimming removed 6 bases from V and 1 base from J; junction bases left unmatched: 5. Germline assignment: CDR1 SNHLY and CDR2 FYNNEI. There are 16 residues in the CDR3.

The J gene is TRBJ2-3, the V gene TRBV18, with a possible D match to TRBD2 (6 bases). Trimming shortened V by 6 bases and J by 1 base, and 17 bases separated the two germline ends. The germline V gene encodes CDR1 KGHSH and CDR2 LQKENI. This CDR3 is 16 amino acids long. The CDR3 region is CASSRWRGTRTDTQYF. CDR3 nucleotide sequence: TGTGCCAGCTCCCGCTGGAGGGGCACCCGCACAGATACGCAGTATTTT.

The chain has TRBV28 and TRBJ2-7; 8 positions match TRBD1. The junction had 5 bases not matched to a gene; V was cut back by 9 bases and J by 1 base. Germline V gene sequence: CDR1 MDHEN, CDR2 SYDVKM. This CDR3 is built from 13 residues. The CDR3 DNA is TGTGCCAGTGGACAGGGCAATTCCTACGAGCAGTACTTC. Residues: CASGQGNSYEQYF.

The chain couples TRBV9 to TRBJ1-4; 9 bases agree with TRBD1. Germline V gene sequence: CDR1 SGDLS, CDR2 YYNGEE. With 4 bases clipped from V and 8 bases from J, the junction kept 9 bases outside the gene matches. This CDR3 has 15 residues. CDR3 sequence: CASSPRTGEYEKLFF. CDR3 nucleotide sequence: TGTGCCAGCAGCCCGCGGACAGGGGAGTACGAAAAACTGTTTTTT.

The chain has TRBV19 and TRBJ2-2; TRBD1 is a possible D gene (5 bases). The CDR3 covers 14 residues. Trimming left V 4 bases short and J 3 bases short, with 9 bases between. The V gene's germline CDR1 is LNHDA and CDR2 SQIVND (reference sequence). CDR3 bases: TGTGCCAGTAGTACCCAGGGATACACCGGGGAGCTGTTTTTT. Protein sequence: CASSTQGYTGELFF.

The V and J genes are TRBV5-1 and TRBJ2-2; D gene unclear. Trimming cost V 3 bases and J 2 bases, with 11 bases left between them. The CDR3 is 15 residues long. Germline assignment: CDR1 SGHRS and CDR2 YFSETQ. The CDR3 region is CASSSLGPNTGELFF. CDR3 nucleotides: TGCGCCAGCAGCTCCCTCGGGCCTAACACCGGGGAGCTGTTTTTT.

The V call is TRBV5-1, the J call TRBJ2-1, with 13 bases lining up with TRBD2. This CDR3 is built from 16 residues. CDR1 and CDR2 (germline): SGHRS, YFSETQ. Trimming removed 4 bases from V and 9 bases from J; junction bases left unmatched: 10. The CDR3 sequence is CASSPGTSGTEGEQFF. In nucleotides, the CDR3 is TGCGCCAGCAGCCCGGGGACTAGCGGGACCGAGGGTGAGCAGTTCTTC.

This chain joins TRBV29-1 and TRBJ1-4, with D possibly being TRBD1 (6 bases). V was trimmed by 5 bases and J by 8 bases, leaving 15 bases between them. The CDR3 is 13 residues long. CDR1 is SQVTM and CDR2 is ANQGSEA in the germline V gene. CDR3 nucleotides: TGCAGCGTTATGGACAGCTTAGGGGAAAAACTGTTTTTT. Its protein product is CSVMDSLGEKLFF.

The chain is built from TRBV18 and TRBJ2-4, with TRBD1 identical over 9 bases. The CDR3 covers 14 residues. With V trimmed by 6 bases and J by 6 bases, 6 bases remained unmatched. Per germline, CDR1 KGHSH and CDR2 LQKENI. This CDR3 reads CASSLGTGSNIQYF. The CDR3 DNA sequence: TGTGCCAGCTCTTTAGGGACAGGGTCAAACATTCAGTACTTC.

The chain recombines TRBV15 with TRBJ2-1; 9 bases are shared with TRBD1. This CDR3 is 15 amino acids long. J lost 3 bases, V lost 1 base, and 1 base had no gene match. CDR1 and CDR2 (germline): LNHNV, YYDKDF (reference sequence). In DNA form, the CDR3 reads TGTGCCACCAGCAGAGCGGACAGGGGCTACAATGAGCAGTTCTTC. It codes for CATSRADRGYNEQFF.

The chain links TRBV30 to TRBJ2-1; 9 bases fit TRBD2. Trimming cost V 4 bases and J 10 bases; bases outside gene matches: 14. The CDR3 length is 15 residues. Germline V gene lookup returns CDR1 GTSNPN and CDR2 SVGIG (reference sequence). The CDR3, as DNA: TGTGCCTGGAATCACCTGGGACTAGCCTCATTCGAGCAGTTCTTC. It yields the protein CAWNHLGLASFEQFF.

The rearrangement links TRBV9 to TRBJ2-1; TRBD1 matches at 7 bases. The length of the CDR3 is 11 residues. Germline trimming cut 5 bases from V and 14 bases from J; bases unmatched to any gene: 7. Germline assignment: CDR1 SGDLS and CDR2 YYNGEE. CDR3 in DNA: TGTGCCAGCAGTGAGGGGACAGTGGAGTTCTTC. Translation: CASSEGTVEFF. The variable domain in full, with the rest retrieved from reference TRBV9 and TRBJ2-1, is DSGVTQTPKHLITATGQRVTLRCSPRSGDLSVYWYQQSLDQGLQFLIQYYNGEERAKGNILERFSAQQFPDLHSELNLSSLELGDSALYFCASSEGTVEFFGPGTRLTVL.

The CDR3 reads CASSLGQGAFYEQYF. The CDR3 DNA is TGCGCCAGCAGCTTGGGACAGGGGGCTTTTTACGAGCAGTACTTC. This chain joins TRBV5-1 and TRBJ2-7; TRBD1 matches at 10 bases. This CDR3 comprises 15 residues. The germline V gene has CDR1 SGHRS and CDR2 YFSETQ. V lost 0 bases to trimming and J lost 4 bases; unmatched junction nucleotides: 4.

The chain combines TRBV5-4 with TRBJ2-7, with TRBD2 as a possible D gene (6 bases). This CDR3 has 15 amino acids. Germline V gives CDR1 SGHNT, CDR2 YYREEE (reference sequence). The V and J ends lost 4 bases and 1 base respectively, with 15 bases between them. The DNA for the CDR3 is TGTGCCAGCAGCCTAGGGACTTTAAATTCCTACGAGCAGTACTTC. Its protein product is CASSLGTLNSYEQYF.

CDR3 coding DNA: TGTGCCAGCAGCTTGGGACTAGCGGGAGCGGATAATGAGCAGTTCTTC. Translating gives CASSLGLAGADNEQFF. The chain combines TRBV7-2 with TRBJ2-1, with 14 bases matching TRBD2. Germline lookup yields CDR1 SGHTA and CDR2 FQGNSA. The CDR3 sequence is 16 residues long. The trim removed 3 bases at V and 7 bases at J, leaving 5 bases unmatched.

With respect to this clone: A junction boundary mismatches the germline segment, possibly from a read error. The chain uses TRBV6-1 and TRBJ2-7, with 11 bases matching TRBD1. Germline V lookup: CDR1 MNHNS, CDR2 SASEGT. The CDR3 consists of 17 residues. The CDR3 DNA follows: TGTGCCAGTAGTGGGACAGGGGGTTTAGTGGGGCCCTACGAGCAGTACTTC. It specifies CASSGTGGLVGPYEQYF.

The V call is TRBV29-1, the J call TRBJ2-2, with a weak D call TRBD1 (5 bases). Trimming left V 3 bases short and J 1 base short, with 12 bases between. Germline-derived CDR1 and CDR2 are SQVTM and ANQGSEA. CDR3 length equals 15 residues. DNA for the CDR3: TGCAGCGTTGAGGAGTTAGGACAGAACACCGGGGAGCTGTTTTTT. It translates to CSVEELGQNTGELFF.

This chain links TRBV5-1 with TRBJ1-2, with D perhaps TRBD1 (6 bases). Germline values: CDR1 SGHRS, CDR2 YFSETQ. This CDR3 spans 13 amino acids. V was pared by 4 bases and J by 8 bases, with 15 bases between. CDR3 sequence (DNA): TGCGCCAGCAGCCAGAACAGGGTCCGGGGCTACACCTTC. This translates into CASSQNRVRGYTF.

This chain joins TRBV18 and TRBJ2-6, with no clear D. The V and J ends lost 1 base and 0 bases respectively, with 10 bases between them. CDR3 length: 17 amino acids. Germline CDR1 is KGHSH and CDR2 is LQKENI. The CDR3 bases are TGTGCCAGCTCACCACAGGACGTAGGCTCTGGGGCCAACGTCCTGACTTTC. Residues: CASSPQDVGSGANVLTF.

The chain joins TRBV12-2 to TRBJ2-2; the D segment call TRBD2 is taken from the table without a DNA check. TRBV12-2 is a pseudogene locus. The CDR3 totals 17 residues. The CDR3 bases are TGTGCAAGTCGCCTGAAAGAGAAAATTCTCTTTTCGGGGGAGCTGTTTTTT. This codes for CASRLKEKILFSGELFF.